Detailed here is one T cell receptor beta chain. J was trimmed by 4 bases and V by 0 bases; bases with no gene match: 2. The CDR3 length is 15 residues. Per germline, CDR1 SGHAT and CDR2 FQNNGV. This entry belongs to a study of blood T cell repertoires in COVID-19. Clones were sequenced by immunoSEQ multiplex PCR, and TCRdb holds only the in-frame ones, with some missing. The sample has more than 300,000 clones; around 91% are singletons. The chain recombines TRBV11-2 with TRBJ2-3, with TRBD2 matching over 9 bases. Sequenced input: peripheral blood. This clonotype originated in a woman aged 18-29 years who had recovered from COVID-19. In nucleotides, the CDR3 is TGTGCCAGCAGCTTAGAAGGGACTAGCTCAGATACGCAGTATTTT. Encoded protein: CASSLEGTSSDTQYF.